This T cell receptor (beta chain) was sequenced for a study of T cell clusters in autoimmune cytopenias. The study's findings and limits: TRB repertoire shifts in secondary cytopenia and chronic lymphocytic leukemia mostly reflected lymphoma, not autoimmunity. Compared with active autoimmune hepatitis patients, healthy donors showed approximately 3-fold more exclusive TRB clusters. No cluster-lack signature appeared between secondary cytopenia and chronic lymphocytic leukemia patients, apparently due to lymphoma masking. Physiological T cell clusters of healthy donors were apparently absent in primary autoimmune cytopenia patients.

Per germline, CDR1 MDHEN and CDR2 SYDVKM. The CDR3 consists of 17 residues. One tube held mixed TRB-A and TRB-B primer pools for touch-down PCR. TCRdb reprocessed the multiplex PCR reads; each CDR3 protein has one entry and no DNA is given. The sample has 7,000 to 8,500 distinct CDR3 sequences, and its top ten clones hold around 26%. Roughly 38,000 genome equivalents of blood DNA were amplified for TRB. Worth noting for this clonotype: Its specificity is unknown.

Sequenced sample: peripheral blood. This sequence originates from a human donor with an autoimmune cytopenia or autoimmune hepatitis (not recorded which). The chain is built from TRBV28 and TRBJ1-2; TCRdb indicates TRBD1, and absent DNA this call remains unverified. CDR3 protein: CASSLPTTGVIGYGYTF.